Detailed here is one T cell receptor (beta chain). Its antigen is as yet unknown. No conserved phenylalanine or tryptophan is present at the end of the CDR3, so a read error is the likely explanation. This sample is drawn from a study of tumor-infiltrating lymphocytes in primary liver carcinoma. Whole-study findings and limits: Tumor region pairs outstripped tumor-adjacent and tumor-blood pairs in overlap.

cDNA specific to TCR beta was made from approximately 0.55 ug of total RNA, with a constant-region primer employed for priming. For TCR beta, libraries were produced by three nested multiplex PCR rounds using slightly modified ARM-PCR. TRBV1-TRBV30 forward primers paired with a C-beta reverse primer were used in the first two PCR rounds, which ran about 11 cycles each. MiXCR, run by TCRdb on the multiplex PCR reads, gives a single entry per CDR3 protein. Of some 110,000 distinct CDR3 sequences in the sample, around 60% were seen once. Co-extracting RNA and DNA was done with about 17-30 mg of unsorted bulk tissue as input. CDR1 is MNHNY, CDR2 SVGAGI, per germline (reference sequence). This CDR3 is built from 16 residues.

This TCR was recovered from an older woman with primary liver carcinoma and hepatitis B virus infection. The material sequenced was liver tumor tissue from sampling region 3. Noted subset: tumor region T3, left-lateral pole. The rearrangement joins TRBV6-6 to TRBJ1-1, with 10 bases matching TRBD1. The chain's CDR3 is CAGSRGQGTVGTEAFY. CDR3 coding DNA: TGTGCCGGCAGCCGGGGACAGGGGACTGTAGGCACTGAAGCTTTCTAT.